These T cell receptor beta chains were read from a single sample in a study of T cells in Graves' hyperthyroidism and ophthalmopathy. TCRdb reanalysed the multiplex PCR reads using MiXCR and keeps one entry per CDR3 protein. This sample has 270,000 or so distinct CDR3 sequences; less than 30% occur once, and the top ten carry roughly a quarter. Sequencing was carried out using blood. These receptors all stem from a man in his forties with Graves' hyperthyroidism that later progressed to Graves' ophthalmopathy. The CDR3 runs from the conserved cysteine through the conserved F or W. The D gene is left open where the match is weak. Where a row states a size, it is once, few, many or the class of an expanded clone; other rows omit it.

clone_size: many
v_call: TRBV10-3
j_call: TRBJ2-3
d_call: TRBD2
cdr3_aa: CATLSGSGTDTQYF
cdr3_nt: TGTGCCACCCTCAGCGGGAGTGGCACAGATACGCAGTATTTT

clone_size: many
v_call: TRBV2
j_call: TRBJ1-1
d_call: TRBD1
cdr3_aa: CASSEARDSRGAFF
cdr3_nt: TGTGCCAGCAGTGAAGCGCGGGACAGCCGTGGGGCTTTCTTT

clone_size: NA
v_call: TRBV28
j_call: TRBJ2-5
d_call: NA
cdr3_aa: CASSRSGAQETQYF
cdr3_nt: TGTGCCAGCAGTCGTTCAGGGGCCCAAGAGACCCAGTACTTC

clone_size: many
v_call: TRBV2
j_call: TRBJ1-2
d_call: NA
cdr3_aa: CASSEAGYGYTF
cdr3_nt: TGTGCCAGCAGTGAAGCCGGCTATGGCTACACCTTC

clone_size: many
v_call: TRBV6-1
j_call: TRBJ2-2
d_call: NA
cdr3_aa: CASREKGGTGELFF
cdr3_nt: TGTGCCAGCAGGGAGAAGGGGGGCACCGGGGAGCTGTTTTTT

clone_size: many
v_call: TRBV29-1
j_call: TRBJ2-2
d_call: TRBD2
cdr3_aa: CSVEAPAGAGELFF
cdr3_nt: TGCAGCGTTGAAGCCCCAGCGGGAGCCGGGGAGCTGTTTTTT

clone_size: many
v_call: TRBV10-2
j_call: TRBJ2-3
d_call: NA
cdr3_aa: CASKAGSTDTQYF
cdr3_nt: TGCGCCAGCAAGGCGGGGAGCACAGATACGCAGTATTTT

clone_size: few
v_call: TRBV5-1
j_call: TRBJ2-7
d_call: TRBD2
cdr3_aa: CASSPTSVSYEQYF
cdr3_nt: TGCGCCAGCAGCCCGACTAGCGTCTCCTACGAGCAGTACTTC

clone_size: many
v_call: TRBV18
j_call: TRBJ1-5
d_call: TRBD1
cdr3_aa: CASSPGQVSNQPQHF
cdr3_nt: TGTGCCAGCTCACCTGGACAGGTTAGCAATCAGCCCCAGCATTTT

clone_size: NA
v_call: TRBV6-2/TRBV6-3
j_call: TRBJ2-7
d_call: TRBD2
cdr3_aa: CASTVAGGYEQYF
cdr3_nt: TGTGCCAGCACCGTAGCGGGAGGGTACGAGCAGTACTTC

clone_size: many
v_call: TRBV24-1
j_call: TRBJ1-2
d_call: NA
cdr3_aa: CATTEGPGYGYTF
cdr3_nt: TGTGCCACCACCGAGGGGCCTGGCTATGGCTACACCTTC

clone_size: many
v_call: TRBV6-2/TRBV6-3
j_call: TRBJ1-2
d_call: TRBD1
cdr3_aa: CASSNTGDGYTF
cdr3_nt: TGTGCCAGCAGTAATACAGGGGATGGCTACACCTTC

clone_size: NA
v_call: TRBV24-1
j_call: TRBJ2-7
d_call: NA
cdr3_aa: CATRRANPYEQYF
cdr3_nt: TGTGCCACCAGGCGAGCGAACCCCTACGAGCAGTACTTC

clone_size: many
v_call: TRBV12-3/TRBV12-4
j_call: TRBJ2-6
d_call: NA
cdr3_aa: CASSFTSGANVLTF
cdr3_nt: TGTGCCAGCAGTTTTACCTCTGGGGCCAACGTCCTGACTTTC

clone_size: many
v_call: TRBV28
j_call: TRBJ2-5
d_call: TRBD1
cdr3_aa: CASNAARGPGETQYF
cdr3_nt: TGTGCCAGCAACGCCGCCAGGGGGCCCGGAGAGACCCAGTACTTC

clone_size: NA
v_call: TRBV6-2/TRBV6-3
j_call: TRBJ2-1
d_call: NA
cdr3_aa: CASSYPGHREQFF
cdr3_nt: TGTGCCAGCAGTTACCCGGGACATCGAGAGCAGTTCTTC

clone_size: NA
v_call: TRBV4-2
j_call: TRBJ2-7
d_call: NA
cdr3_aa: CASSQDQVLSYEQYF
cdr3_nt: TGTGCCAGCAGCCAAGATCAGGTCCTCTCCTACGAGCAGTACTTC

clone_size: many
v_call: TRBV15
j_call: TRBJ2-7
d_call: NA
cdr3_aa: CATSKDDADEQYF
cdr3_nt: TGTGCCACCAGCAAAGACGACGCGGACGAGCAGTACTTC

clone_size: many
v_call: TRBV19
j_call: TRBJ1-1
d_call: NA
cdr3_aa: CASSIVGRVMNTEAFF
cdr3_nt: TGTGCCAGTAGTATAGTTGGTAGGGTAATGAACACTGAAGCTTTCTTT

clone_size: many
v_call: TRBV7-9
j_call: TRBJ2-7
d_call: NA
cdr3_aa: CASSPAPGSNEQYF
cdr3_nt: TGTGCCAGCAGCCCCGCCCCGGGATCGAACGAGCAGTACTTC

clone_size: many
v_call: TRBV27
j_call: TRBJ1-1
d_call: TRBD1
cdr3_aa: CASSSRGGNTEAFF
cdr3_nt: TGTGCCAGCAGTTCCAGGGGGGGGAACACTGAAGCTTTCTTT

clone_size: NA
v_call: TRBV15
j_call: TRBJ2-2
d_call: TRBD2
cdr3_aa: CATTTGLAENTGELFF
cdr3_nt: TGTGCCACCACTACGGGACTAGCGGAGAACACCGGGGAGCTGTTTTTT

clone_size: NA
v_call: TRBV6-2/TRBV6-3
j_call: TRBJ2-5
d_call: NA
cdr3_aa: CASSYSSDPQYF
cdr3_nt: TGTGCCAGCAGTTACAGCTCGGACCCCCAGTACTTC

clone_size: many
v_call: TRBV6-5
j_call: TRBJ2-3
d_call: TRBD2
cdr3_aa: CASSYAGGPVTDTQYF
cdr3_nt: TGTGCCAGCAGTTACGCGGGAGGGCCCGTCACAGATACGCAGTATTTT

clone_size: many
v_call: TRBV14
j_call: TRBJ2-5
d_call: TRBD1
cdr3_aa: CASNSRGRGLGETQYF
cdr3_nt: TGTGCCAGCAACTCGAGGGGAAGGGGGCTTGGAGAGACCCAGTACTTC

clone_size: many
v_call: TRBV4-1
j_call: TRBJ2-5
d_call: TRBD1
cdr3_aa: CASSQGQGAVETQYF
cdr3_nt: TGCGCCAGCAGCCAGGGACAGGGGGCCGTAGAGACCCAGTACTTC

clone_size: many
v_call: TRBV28
j_call: TRBJ2-6
d_call: NA
cdr3_aa: CASSFHGLARGSGANVLTF
cdr3_nt: TGTGCCAGCAGTTTCCACGGGCTAGCGAGGGGGTCTGGGGCCAACGTCCTGACTTTC

clone_size: many
v_call: TRBV6-5
j_call: TRBJ1-1
d_call: NA
cdr3_aa: CASSYTGGTEAFF
cdr3_nt: TGTGCCAGCAGTTACACGGGCGGCACTGAAGCTTTCTTT

clone_size: many
v_call: TRBV5-1
j_call: TRBJ1-1
d_call: NA
cdr3_aa: CASEPVGGTEAFF
cdr3_nt: TGCGCCAGCGAACCTGTGGGGGGCACTGAAGCTTTCTTT

clone_size: many
v_call: TRBV11-2
j_call: TRBJ1-1
d_call: NA
cdr3_aa: CASSLWGLANTEAFF
cdr3_nt: TGTGCCAGCAGCTTATGGGGACTCGCGAACACTGAAGCTTTCTTT

clone_size: many
v_call: TRBV2
j_call: TRBJ2-7
d_call: NA
cdr3_aa: CASRAAYEQYF
cdr3_nt: TGTGCCTCCCGCGCCGCATACGAGCAGTACTTC

clone_size: many
v_call: TRBV2
j_call: TRBJ2-5
d_call: NA
cdr3_aa: CASSVRWGEETQYF
cdr3_nt: TGTGCCAGCAGTGTTCGTTGGGGGGAAGAGACCCAGTACTTC

clone_size: NA
v_call: TRBV10-3
j_call: TRBJ1-2
d_call: NA
cdr3_aa: CAISVSAGTYGYTF
cdr3_nt: TGTGCCATCAGTGTTTCCGCAGGGACCTATGGCTACACCTTC

clone_size: few
v_call: TRBV6-1
j_call: TRBJ1-5
d_call: NA
cdr3_aa: CASSDYSNQPQHF
cdr3_nt: TGTGCCAGCAGTGATTACAGCAATCAGCCCCAGCATTTT

clone_size: NA
v_call: TRBV11-2
j_call: TRBJ1-1
d_call: NA
cdr3_aa: CASSLEGLQAFF
cdr3_nt: TGTGCCAGCAGCTTAGAGGGGTTACAAGCTTTCTTT

clone_size: many
v_call: TRBV2
j_call: TRBJ2-7
d_call: NA
cdr3_aa: CASSETRGISYEQYF
cdr3_nt: TGTGCCAGCAGTGAAACTCGTGGCATCTCCTACGAGCAGTACTTC

clone_size: NA
v_call: TRBV11-2
j_call: TRBJ1-2
d_call: NA
cdr3_aa: CASSSVTGRGGYTF
cdr3_nt: TGTGCCAGCAGCTCTGTGACAGGACGGGGCGGCTACACCTTC

clone_size: many
v_call: TRBV7-9
j_call: TRBJ2-2
d_call: NA
cdr3_aa: CASSTGTGELFF
cdr3_nt: TGTGCCAGCAGCACCGGCACCGGGGAGCTGTTTTTT

clone_size: many
v_call: TRBV7-2
j_call: TRBJ2-4
d_call: NA
cdr3_aa: CASSPGVAKNIQYF
cdr3_nt: TGTGCCAGCAGCCCCGGGGTAGCCAAAAACATTCAGTACTTC

clone_size: many
v_call: TRBV20-1
j_call: TRBJ2-3
d_call: NA
cdr3_aa: CSATPVQGFSTDTQYF
cdr3_nt: TGCAGTGCGACCCCAGTACAGGGTTTTAGCACAGATACGCAGTATTTT

clone_size: many
v_call: TRBV12-3/TRBV12-4
j_call: TRBJ2-7
d_call: NA
cdr3_aa: CASSALLEQYF
cdr3_nt: TGTGCCAGCAGTGCCCTCCTCGAGCAGTACTTC

clone_size: many
v_call: TRBV18
j_call: TRBJ1-1
d_call: NA
cdr3_aa: CASSPYNDRNPSEAFF
cdr3_nt: TGTGCCAGCTCTCCATATAACGACAGGAATCCCTCGGAAGCTTTCTTT

clone_size: many
v_call: TRBV27
j_call: TRBJ1-2
d_call: NA
cdr3_aa: CASTNANQGVDYGYTF
cdr3_nt: TGTGCCAGCACAAACGCAAACCAGGGAGTAGACTATGGCTACACCTTC

clone_size: many
v_call: TRBV9
j_call: TRBJ2-7
d_call: TRBD1
cdr3_aa: CASSVEGTGSGEQYF
cdr3_nt: TGTGCCAGCAGCGTAGAGGGGACAGGGAGTGGAGAGCAGTACTTC

clone_size: NA
v_call: TRBV20-1
j_call: TRBJ2-7
d_call: NA
cdr3_aa: CSASGRVVYF
cdr3_nt: TGCAGTGCTAGCGGGAGAGTTGTGTACTTC

clone_size: many
v_call: TRBV28
j_call: TRBJ1-1
d_call: NA
cdr3_aa: CASRTMLRAAFF
cdr3_nt: TGTGCCAGCAGGACGATGCTCCGGGCGGCTTTCTTT

clone_size: few
v_call: TRBV12-3/TRBV12-4
j_call: TRBJ1-1
d_call: NA
cdr3_aa: CASRRRTEAFF
cdr3_nt: TGTGCCAGCAGGCGGAGGACTGAAGCTTTCTTT

clone_size: many
v_call: TRBV18
j_call: TRBJ2-7
d_call: NA
cdr3_aa: CASYTTGTNYEQYF
cdr3_nt: TGTGCCAGCTACACGACAGGCACCAACTACGAGCAGTACTTC

clone_size: many
v_call: TRBV5-6
j_call: TRBJ1-2
d_call: NA
cdr3_aa: CASTRTANYGYTF
cdr3_nt: TGTGCCAGCACCAGGACGGCTAACTATGGCTACACCTTC

clone_size: NA
v_call: TRBV6-1
j_call: TRBJ2-7
d_call: TRBD1
cdr3_aa: CASNPGGQGSEQYF
cdr3_nt: TGTGCCAGCAATCCCGGGGGACAGGGTAGCGAGCAGTACTTC

clone_size: many
v_call: TRBV6-1
j_call: TRBJ1-5
d_call: TRBD1
cdr3_aa: CASSPMGQGDQPQHF
cdr3_nt: TGTGCCAGCAGTCCGATGGGACAGGGTGATCAGCCCCAGCATTTT

clone_size: few
v_call: TRBV6-2/TRBV6-3
j_call: TRBJ2-3
d_call: TRBD1
cdr3_aa: CASRRTGGTDTQYF
cdr3_nt: TGTGCCAGCAGACGGACAGGGGGCACAGATACGCAGTATTTT

clone_size: many
v_call: TRBV15
j_call: TRBJ2-7
d_call: TRBD2
cdr3_aa: CATSRSGPLAGDRYEQYF
cdr3_nt: TGTGCCACCAGCAGATCAGGACCGCTAGCGGGAGACCGGTACGAGCAGTACTTC

clone_size: many
v_call: TRBV29-1
j_call: TRBJ2-5
d_call: NA
cdr3_aa: CSAVKGQQQGETQYF
cdr3_nt: TGCAGCGCCGTGAAAGGGCAGCAACAAGGGGAGACCCAGTACTTC

clone_size: NA
v_call: TRBV29-1
j_call: TRBJ1-1
d_call: NA
cdr3_aa: CSVSGEAEAFF
cdr3_nt: TGCAGCGTTAGCGGAGAGGCTGAAGCTTTCTTT

clone_size: many
v_call: TRBV24-1
j_call: TRBJ2-7
d_call: TRBD2
cdr3_aa: CATSDWFPASGTTYEQYF
cdr3_nt: TGTGCCACCAGTGATTGGTTCCCGGCTAGCGGGACGACGTACGAGCAGTACTTC

clone_size: many
v_call: TRBV7-2
j_call: TRBJ2-5
d_call: NA
cdr3_aa: CASSFNEGTQYF
cdr3_nt: TGTGCCAGCAGCTTTAACGAGGGGACCCAGTACTTC

clone_size: many
v_call: TRBV7-9
j_call: TRBJ2-7
d_call: NA
cdr3_aa: CASRMDPAYEQYF
cdr3_nt: TGTGCCAGCAGGATGGACCCAGCCTACGAGCAGTACTTC